A selection of T cell receptor beta chains follows, all from one sample in a study of blood T cells in healthy people across ages. TCRdb called the 5' RACE reads again in MiXCR, with one record for every CDR3 protein. The sample records roughly 1.7 million distinct CDR3 sequences, about 32% being singletons. Sample: blood. Receptors were obtained from a woman in her twenties or thirties in good health. Both conserved end residues are part of each CDR3. Fields, in order: J gene, clone size, V gene, D gene, CDR3 DNA, CDR3 protein. The D gene is left open where the match is weak. Only part of the rows carry a size: once, few, many, or a class if the clone is expanded.

TRBJ2-1 - TRBV2 - TGTGCCAGCAGGAAGACGGGCGGGTCCTACAATGAGCAGTTCTTC CASRKTGGSYNEQFF
TRBJ2-3 - TRBV28 - TGTGTCAGCAGTCCTCTCGCAGATACGCAGTATTTT CVSSPLADTQYF
TRBJ2-3 - TRBV7-6 TRBD1 TGTGCCAGCAGCCCAGACCGGGACAGGGAGGCAGATACGCAGTATTTT CASSPDRDREADTQYF
TRBJ2-3 - TRBV20-1 TRBD2 TGCAGTGCTAGAGGTCGCCTAGCGGGCACAGATACGCAGTATTTT CSARGRLAGTDTQYF
TRBJ2-1 few TRBV27 - TGTGCCAGCAGTTTCCGGGGGCCCCTCTACAATGAGCAGTTCTTC CASSFRGPLYNEQFF
TRBJ1-2 few TRBV10-3 - TGTGCCATCAGCCCGGACACCTCATATGGCTACACCTTC CAISPDTSYGYTF
TRBJ2-6 - TRBV3-1 - TGTGCCAGCAGCCAAGGTGGTCGTGGGGCCAACGTCCTGATTTTC CASSQGGRGANVLIF
TRBJ2-3 - TRBV9 - TGTGCCAGCAGCGAACCCGTGGACCCCACAGATACGCAGTATTTT CASSEPVDPTDTQYF
TRBJ1-4 - TRBV5-6 TRBD1 TGTGCCAGCAGCGGCGGACAGGGGGATTATGAAAAACTGTTTTTT CASSGGQGDYEKLFF
TRBJ2-6 - TRBV7-2 - TGTGCCAGCAGCCTCCCCAGGGAATGGTTGTTGGGGGCCAACGTCCTGACTTTC CASSLPREWLLGANVLTF
TRBJ1-2 few TRBV4-1 - TGCGCCAGCAGCCAAGTAGACTATGGCTACACCTTC CASSQVDYGYTF
TRBJ2-5 - TRBV4-2 - TGTGCCAGCAGCCAAGCCCCGGGTGGCGGTGGAAAAGAGACCCAGTACTTC CASSQAPGGGGKETQYF
TRBJ1-1 - TRBV4-2 TRBD1 TGTGCCAGCAGCCAAGAAGGCACGGGACAGGGTGAAGCTTTCTTT CASSQEGTGQGEAFF
TRBJ2-1 - TRBV3-1 - TGTGCCAGCAGCCAAGATGGAGGGGCCGGTAATGAGCAGTTCTTC CASSQDGGAGNEQFF
TRBJ2-5 - TRBV20-1 TRBD2 TGCAGTGCTCCGAGGGTTATGGCTAGCGGGAGAATCATACCCAAAGAGACCCAGTACTTC CSAPRVMASGRIIPKETQYF
TRBJ2-1 - TRBV20-1 TRBD2 TGCAGTGCTAGAGGCGCTAGCGGGAGTTTGGATGAGCAGTTCTTC CSARGASGSLDEQFF
TRBJ1-5 - TRBV18 - TGTGCCAGCTCACCAAAACAGGGAGATCGCAGTCAGCCCCAGCATTTT CASSPKQGDRSQPQHF
TRBJ2-7 - TRBV7-2 TRBD2 TGTGCCAGCAGCGACGGACTAGCGGGGAACTACGAGCAGTACTTC CASSDGLAGNYEQYF